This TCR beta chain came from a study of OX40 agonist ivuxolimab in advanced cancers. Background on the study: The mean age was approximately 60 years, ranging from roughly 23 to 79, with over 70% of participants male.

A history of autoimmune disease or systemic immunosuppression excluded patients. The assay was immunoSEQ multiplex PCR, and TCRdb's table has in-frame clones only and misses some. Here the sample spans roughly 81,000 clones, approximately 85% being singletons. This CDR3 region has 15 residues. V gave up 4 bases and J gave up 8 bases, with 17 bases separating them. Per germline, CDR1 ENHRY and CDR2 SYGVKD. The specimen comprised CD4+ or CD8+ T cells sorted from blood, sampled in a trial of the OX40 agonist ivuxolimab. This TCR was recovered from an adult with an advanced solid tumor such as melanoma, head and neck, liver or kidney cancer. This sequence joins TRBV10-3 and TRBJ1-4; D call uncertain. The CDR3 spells CAISGHDREEEKLFF. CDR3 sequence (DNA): TGTGCCATCAGTGGGCACGACCGGGAGGAAGAAAAACTGTTTTTT.